Listed below are T cell receptor beta chains from one sample, sequenced in a study of blood T cell repertoires in COVID-19. Data came from immunoSEQ multiplex PCR; TCRdb stores just in-frame clones and leaves some out. The sample consists of 300,000 to 450,000 clones, about 89% of them appearing once. Sequencing input: peripheral blood. The receptors stem from a woman aged 25-40 years with COVID-19, enrolled during active disease. CDR3s include the opening cysteine and the closing phenylalanine or tryptophan. The D gene is left open where the match is weak. Expanded clones get a size class; other rows say once, few or many, or leave the size out.

clone size	D gene	J gene	V gene	CDR3 protein	CDR3 DNA
-	-	TRBJ2-4	TRBV5-1	CASSKSWGGRTGIQYF	TGCGCCAGCAGCAAATCATGGGGGGGCCGCACCGGGATTCAGTACTTC
few	-	TRBJ2-7	TRBV27	CASSSAGEGGYEQYF	TGTGCCAGCAGTTCCGCGGGAGAAGGGGGCTACGAGCAGTACTTC
-	-	TRBJ1-3	TRBV30	CAWSLRVSGNTIYF	TGTGCCTGGAGTCTCCGGGTTTCTGGAAACACCATATATTTT
-	TRBD1	TRBJ1-5	TRBV7-9	CASGTGNNQPQHF	TGTGCCAGCGGGACAGGGAACAATCAGCCCCAGCATTTT
-	TRBD1	TRBJ2-7	TRBV29-1	CSVEPGGNSYEQYF	TGCAGCGTTGAACCAGGGGGAAACTCCTACGAGCAGTACTTC
-	TRBD2	TRBJ2-7	TRBV19	CASSTGGTSGRDEQYF	TGTGCCAGTAGTACGGGCGGGACTAGCGGGAGAGACGAGCAGTACTTC
-	-	TRBJ1-2	TRBV2	CASSDRGVNYGYTF	TGTGCCAGCAGTGATAGGGGCGTTAACTATGGCTACACCTTC
-	TRBD1	TRBJ2-7	TRBV14	CASSRTGGRSYEQYF	TGTGCCAGCAGTCGTACAGGGGGCAGGTCCTACGAGCAGTACTTC
-	TRBD2	TRBJ2-1	TRBV28	CASSTLLAGPYNEQFF	TGTGCCAGCAGCACCTTACTAGCGGGACCCTACAATGAGCAGTTCTTC
-	TRBD1	TRBJ2-7	TRBV30	CAWSAITGAPLYEQYF	TGTGCCTGGAGTGCTATCACAGGGGCCCCCCTCTACGAGCAGTACTTC
-	TRBD2	TRBJ2-1	TRBV6-2/TRBV6-3	CASSYSSGTRHEQFF	TGTGCCAGCAGTTACTCTTCCGGGACTAGACATGAGCAGTTCTTC
-	TRBD2	TRBJ2-3	TRBV5-6	CASSAVLAGGTDTQYF	TGTGCCAGCAGCGCCGTACTAGCGGGAGGGACAGATACGCAGTATTTT
-	-	TRBJ2-7	TRBV30	CAWGRGKQYF	TGTGCCTGGGGACGGGGGAAGCAGTACTTC
-	TRBD1	TRBJ1-1	TRBV5-5	CASSLTIGQDRYLGFF	TGTGCCAGCAGCTTGACTATTGGACAGGATCGGTACCTGGGTTTCTTT
-	TRBD1	TRBJ2-7	TRBV5-1	CASKGGQPYEQYF	TGCGCCAGCAAAGGGGGCCAACCCTACGAGCAGTACTTC
-	TRBD2	TRBJ2-7	TRBV28	CASTSPPGTSGFASYEQYF	TGTGCCAGCACGTCTCCTCCGGGGACTAGCGGGTTTGCCTCCTACGAGCAGTACTTC
-	TRBD1	TRBJ1-3	TRBV4-2	CASSQGQGVSGNTIYF	TGTGCCAGCAGCCAAGGACAGGGGGTTTCTGGAAACACCATATATTTT
-	-	TRBJ2-7	TRBV27	CASGETYEQYF	TGTGCCAGCGGTGAGACCTACGAGCAGTACTTC
few	-	TRBJ2-6	TRBV28	CASSLGRGQWGSGANVLTF	TGTGCCAGCAGTTTGGGAAGAGGACAGTGGGGCTCTGGGGCCAACGTCCTGACTTTC
-	TRBD1	TRBJ2-7	TRBV5-4	CASSGTGQEFAYEQYF	TGTGCCAGCAGCGGGACGGGACAGGAGTTCGCCTACGAGCAGTACTTC
-	TRBD2	TRBJ2-2	TRBV7-3	CASSPRGASGVTGELFF	TGTGCCAGCAGCCCCCGAGGGGCTAGCGGGGTTACCGGGGAGCTGTTTTTT
once	TRBD2	TRBJ2-1	TRBV5-1	CASSPNSGRDLREQFF	TGCGCCAGCAGCCCAAATAGCGGGAGGGATTTACGGGAGCAGTTCTTC
-	-	TRBJ1-5	TRBV18	CASSSRSNQPQHF	TGTGCCAGCTCATCCAGGAGCAATCAGCCCCAGCATTTT
-	-	TRBJ1-2	TRBV4-3	CASSQDRTAPGYTF	TGCGCCAGCAGCCAAGATCGGACTGCCCCCGGCTACACCTTC
-	-	TRBJ2-7	TRBV10-3	CAISEAGTSSEQYF	TGTGCCATCAGTGAGGCGGGCACGTCCTCCGAGCAGTACTTC
-	TRBD1	TRBJ2-6	TRBV18	CASSPLQGAGANVLTF	TGTGCCAGCTCACCCCTACAGGGGGCCGGGGCCAACGTCCTGACTTTC